Listed here are 14 T cell receptor beta chains from one sample, sequenced in a study of glioma-infiltrating T cells after dendritic cell vaccination. Time point meaning: after dendritic cell vaccination, including at tumor progression/relapse. Some clones are missing from TCRdb's copy, which holds only in-frame ones; the method was immunoSEQ multiplex PCR. The sample has 80,000 to 100,000 clones, around 80% seen once. The sample in question was blood, obtained after dendritic cell vaccination. Every receptor here comes from a human donor with glioblastoma.

The gene calls are TRBV5-1 and TRBJ1-3; tentative D call: TRBD1 (5 bases). CDR3 length equals 15 residues. The germline V gene has CDR1 SGHRS and CDR2 YFSETQ. V lost 0 bases, J lost 0 bases, and 7 bases lay in between. In nucleotides, the CDR3 is TGCGCCAGCAGCTTGGGACAGAGCTCTGGAAACACCATATATTTT. Its translation is CASSLGQSSGNTIYF.

This clone was seen only a few times. The chain recombines TRBV9 with TRBJ1-2, with D maybe TRBD1 (5 bases). CDR1 is SGDLS, CDR2 YYNGEE, per germline. This CDR3 contains 15 residues. The V and J ends lost 0 bases and 3 bases respectively, with 12 bases between them. CDR3 sequence: CASSVGGGSDYGYTF. In nucleotides, the CDR3 is TGTGCCAGCAGCGTAGGGGGGGGTTCAGACTATGGCTACACCTTC.

The chain carries TRBV4-1 and TRBJ1-5; D possibly corresponds to TRBD1 (5 bases). Germline-derived CDR1 and CDR2 are MGHRA and YSYEKL. CDR3 length equals 16 residues. The V end was cut by 4 bases, the J end by 3 bases, with 16 bases between. The CDR3 here is CASSPRQGTFNQPQHF. DNA for the CDR3: TGCGCCAGCAGCCCCCGTCAGGGCACCTTCAATCAGCCCCAGCATTTT.

The chain links TRBV5-1 to TRBJ2-7; TRBD1 aligns across 9 bases. The V segment lost 5 bases and the J segment 4 bases; nucleotides outside the gene matches: 7. CDR1 is SGHRS, CDR2 YFSETQ, per germline. The CDR3 is 14 residues long. CDR3 DNA sequence: TGCGCCAGCAGAGTGAGGACAGGGGTGTACGAGCAGTACTTC. Translation gives CASRVRTGVYEQYF.

V is TRBV5-6 and J is TRBJ1-2, with 9 bases lining up with TRBD1. The junction had 10 bases not matched to a gene; V was cut back by 4 bases and J by 0 bases. Per germline, CDR1 SGHDT and CDR2 YYEEEE. The CDR3 contains 17 residues. In DNA, the CDR3 is TGTGCCAGCAGCGGAGCGACAGGGGGAGCAGCTAACTATGGCTACACCTTC. Its protein is CASSGATGGAANYGYTF.

V gene TRBV11-2 combines with J gene TRBJ2-1, with 9 bases matching TRBD1. The CDR3 runs to 15 residues. The ends lost 4 bases at V and 10 bases at J; junction bases unmatched: 11. Per the germline V gene, CDR1 is SGHAT and CDR2 is FQNNGV. CDR3 nucleotides: TGTGCCAGCAGCTCGGGGGGACAGGGACAAAGCGAGCAGTTCTTC. Translation gives CASSSGGQGQSEQFF.

This clone was counted between two and nine times. The gene calls are TRBV7-9 and TRBJ2-1, with D tentatively TRBD2 (6 bases). Germline V gene sequence: CDR1 SEHNR, CDR2 FQNEAQ (reference sequence). Trimming pared 5 bases from V and 5 bases from J, leaving 16 bases between. This CDR3 has 15 amino acids. The CDR3 protein is CASSPLATQHNEQFF. The CDR3 nucleotides are TGTGCCAGCAGCCCTCTAGCGACCCAACACAATGAGCAGTTCTTC.

The rearrangement links TRBV5-6 to TRBJ2-1, with 13 positions matching TRBD2. Trimming cost V 1 base and J 8 bases; bases outside gene matches: 12. The germline V gene has CDR1 SGHDT and CDR2 YYEEEE. The CDR3 extends over 18 amino acids. The CDR3 nucleotides are TGTGCCAGCAGCTTGTGGGGACTAGCGGGATTAAAAGGGCATGAGCAGTTCTTC. Translating it yields CASSLWGLAGLKGHEQFF.

The V call is TRBV6-5, the J call TRBJ1-5; D might be TRBD1 (6 bases). Germline lookup yields CDR1 MNHEY and CDR2 SVGAGI. V lost 4 bases to trimming and J lost 0 bases, with 13 bases between them. CDR3 length: 16 residues. The CDR3 spells CASSLIGGHSNQPQHF. The CDR3 region has the DNA TGTGCCAGCAGTTTAATAGGGGGACATAGCAATCAGCCCCAGCATTTT.

Comment on this clone: This same CDR3 is encoded by further DNA sequences in the sample. The genes are TRBV5-1 and TRBJ2-7, with 7 nucleotides matching TRBD2. Unmatched junction bases numbered 3, after V lost 4 bases and J lost 2 bases. This CDR3 contains 13 residues. Germline-derived CDR1 and CDR2 are SGHRS and YFSETQ. The CDR3 nucleotides read TGCGCCAGCAGCCCAGGACTAGCCTACGAGCAGTACTTC. Residues: CASSPGLAYEQYF.

The chain employs TRBV7-8 and TRBJ1-3, with a weak D call TRBD1 (6 bases). Germline CDR1 is SGHVS and CDR2 is FQNEAQ. The V and J ends lost 0 bases and 1 base respectively, with 13 bases between them. This CDR3 has 17 amino acids. In DNA, the CDR3 is TGTGCCAGCAGCTTAGCGCTGAGGGGGGGATCTGGAAACACCATATATTTT. It encodes CASSLALRGGSGNTIYF.

The CDR3 loop is CASSMWGATNEKLFF. The CDR3 DNA reads as TGTGCCAGTAGTATGTGGGGCGCAACTAATGAAAAACTGTTTTTT. V gene TRBV19 combines with J gene TRBJ1-4, with D perhaps matching TRBD1 (5 bases). This CDR3 region has 15 residues. V gave up 3 bases and J gave up 0 bases, with 8 bases separating them. CDR1 and CDR2 from the germline V gene are LNHDA and SQIVND (reference sequence).

This clone was counted once. The chain employs TRBV15 and TRBJ1-1; unclear D gene. CDR1 LNHNV and CDR2 YYDKDF come from the germline V gene (reference sequence). V gave up 0 bases and J gave up 7 bases, with 9 bases separating them. The CDR3 totals 13 residues. The CDR3 DNA sequence: TGTGCCACCAGCAGAGATCTAAGGAGTGAAGCTTTCTTT. The encoded protein is CATSRDLRSEAFF. The entire variable domain, with the rest obtained from reference TRBV15 and TRBJ1-1, is as follows: DAMVIQNPRYQVTQFGKPVTLSCSQTLNHNVMYWYQQKSSQAPKLLFHYYDKDFNNEADTPDNFQSRRPNTSFCFLDIRSPGLGDTAMYLCATSRDLRSEAFFGQGTRLTVV.

The chain joins TRBV14 to TRBJ2-2; 7 positions agree with TRBD1. Germline values: CDR1 SGHDN, CDR2 FVKESK. Losses at the gene ends were 3 bases for V and 3 bases for J; bases not matched to a gene: 4. The CDR3 is 15 amino acids. As DNA, the CDR3 is TGTGCCAGCAGCCAGGACAGGAAGTACACCGGGGAGCTGTTTTTT. This sequence encodes CASSQDRKYTGELFF.